This passage covers 9 T cell receptor beta chains from one sample sequenced in a study of regulatory T cells in long-lasting Graves disease. The time point denotes: newly diagnosed GD, antithyroid drugs for less than 3 months. With RNA extracted from PBMCs as input, the TCR library was made. Library construction for TCR beta used iRepertoire HTBI primers and Arm-PCR of CDR3 regions. One entry per CDR3 protein, called by TCRdb with MiXCR from the multiplex PCR reads. The repertoire holds fewer than 650,000 distinct CDR3 sequences, 16% seen once, with under 20% in the top ten. These data were also filed under a second study, of T cells in Graves' hyperthyroidism and ophthalmopathy.

The source was peripheral blood mononuclear cells (PBMCs), collected at new diagnosis, from a patient treated with antithyroid drugs. The receptor source for this set is a woman in her twenties or thirties with Graves disease.

This clonotype was recorded many times. The rearrangement uses TRBV18 and TRBJ2-7; the D is unclear. The CDR3 totals 13 residues. Trimming stripped 0 bases from V and 4 bases from J, with 7 bases between. In germline, CDR1 is KGHSH, CDR2 LQKENI. For the CDR3, the DNA is TGTGCCAGCTCACCACCCAAACCTTACGAGCAGTACTTC. Residues: CASSPPKPYEQYF.

The V and J genes are TRBV6-9 and TRBJ2-2; D remains unclear. Trimming pared 7 bases from V and 2 bases from J, leaving 8 bases between. There are 13 residues in the CDR3. The V gene's germline CDR1 is MNHGY and CDR2 SVAAGI. This CDR3 is CASIYENTGELFF. The DNA of the CDR3 is TGTGCCAGCATTTACGAAAACACCGGGGAGCTGTTTTTT.

In this sample, this clonotype turned up a few times. This chain uses TRBV5-1 with TRBJ2-3, with D perhaps given as TRBD1 or TRBD2 (5 bases each). The CDR3 has 13 amino acids. The ends were cut back, 0 bases at V and 5 bases at J, with 7 bases in the middle. CDR1 and CDR2 (germline): SGHRS, YFSETQ. The DNA for the CDR3 is TGCGCCAGCAGCTTGGGGGGGATAGATACGCAGTATTTT. This gives the protein CASSLGGIDTQYF.

This clonotype was recorded only once. The rearrangement joins TRBV20-1 to TRBJ2-7; 7 nucleotides align to TRBD1. V shed 3 bases, J shed 3 bases, and the junction held 14 bases outside the gene matches. The CDR3 totals 16 residues. Germline V gene lookup returns CDR1 DFQATT and CDR2 SNEGSKA (reference sequence). The chain's CDR3 is CSASRAPGQTNYEQYF. The CDR3 region has the DNA TGCAGTGCTAGCAGGGCCCCGGGACAGACGAACTACGAGCAGTACTTC.

The chain is built from TRBV19 and TRBJ2-1, with 9 bases fitting TRBD1. Germline V gene sequence: CDR1 LNHDA, CDR2 SQIVND (reference sequence). The CDR3 is made up of 15 amino acids. Unmatched junction bases numbered 5, after V lost 3 bases and J lost 5 bases. Here the CDR3 reads CASSMLTGGHNEQFF. The CDR3 DNA is TGTGCCAGTAGTATGCTGACAGGGGGTCACAATGAGCAGTTCTTC.

This clonotype was detected a few times. The chain combines TRBV7-6 with TRBJ1-3; D perhaps matches TRBD1 (5 bases). With 5 bases removed from V and 0 bases from J, the gap between germline ends came to 20 bases. The V gene's germline CDR1 is SGHVS and CDR2 FNYEAQ. The CDR3 is made up of 18 amino acids. For the CDR3, the DNA is TGTGCCAGCAGCCCTACGAACCCAGGGTCGGGCTCTGGAAACACCATATATTTT. It is translated as CASSPTNPGSGSGNTIYF.

As regards this clonotype: A read error may be the cause here, since a much bigger clone is one base away. This rearrangement joins TRBV6-5 to TRBJ2-5; D is undetermined. The CDR3 loop spans 13 amino acids. Per the germline V gene, CDR1 is MNHEY and CDR2 is SVGAGI. Trimming removed 11 bases at V and 5 bases at J, with 18 bases between. The CDR3 here is CAYQSWVQETQYF. In DNA, the CDR3 is TGTGCCTACCAGTCGTGGGTTCAGGAGACCCAGTACTTC.

This clonotype was detected once. This could be a read error, since a much larger clone is one nucleotide away. Given the absence of the conserved phenylalanine or tryptophan at the CDR3 end, a read error is likely. V gene TRBV7-9 combines with J gene TRBJ1-1, with D unclear. The CDR3 length is 12 residues. V gave up 2 bases and J gave up 11 bases, with 12 bases separating them. In germline, CDR1 is SEHNR, CDR2 FQNEAQ (reference sequence). For the CDR3, the DNA is TGTGCCAGCAGCTTAAGGTTGGGGTTCGCTTTCCTT. Protein sequence: CASSLRLGFAFL.

This clonotype was counted at least ten times. The chain joins TRBV7-9 to TRBJ1-1, with a tentative D call TRBD1 (6 bases). The germline V gene has CDR1 SEHNR and CDR2 FQNEAQ (reference sequence). V dropped 5 bases and J dropped 3 bases, with 13 bases sitting between them. The CDR3 covers 14 residues. CDR3 loop: CASSTLRTDTEAFF. Written as DNA, the CDR3 is TGTGCCAGCAGCACCCTGCGGACAGACACTGAAGCTTTCTTT.